Below are 27 T cell receptor beta chains sequenced from a single sample in a study of T cell repertoires in cytomegalovirus infection. TCRdb redid the calling of the reads with MiXCR, one entry per CDR3 protein. The table records over 300,000 distinct CDR3 sequences, more than 8% of them present only once. Sequenced input: PBMCs. All receptors derive from a human donor in good health (CMV status not recorded). Some clones in this sample may be carry-over from other donors' samples.

This clonotype was counted only a few times. The CDR3 nucleotides are TGTGCCAGCAGCCCGGACGGGACCTACGAGCAGTACTTC. Translated: CASSPDGTYEQYF. The chain employs TRBV5-6 and TRBJ2-7, with D possibly being TRBD2 (5 bases). Per the germline V gene, CDR1 is SGHDT and CDR2 is YYEEEE. V dropped 4 bases and J dropped 2 bases, with 10 bases sitting between them. The CDR3 runs to 13 residues.

J is TRBJ2-4 and V is TRBV20-1, with 14 positions matching TRBD2. The CDR3 loop spans 16 amino acids. V lost 0 bases to trimming and J lost 7 bases; unmatched junction nucleotides: 5. Germline V lookup: CDR1 DFQATT, CDR2 SNEGSKA (reference sequence). The CDR3 loop reads CSARDLTSGGANIQYF. DNA of the CDR3: TGCAGTGCTAGAGATCTGACTAGCGGGGGGGCGAACATTCAGTACTTC.

This clonotype has ten or more counts. The V call is TRBV7-6, the J call TRBJ2-7, with a possible D match to TRBD1 (7 bases). Between the trimmed V and J ends, which lost 6 bases and 1 base, there was a span of 25 bases. CDR1 and CDR2 (germline): SGHVS, FNYEAQ. This CDR3 contains 18 residues. The CDR3 nucleotides are TGTGCCAGCAGTTCTCAAATCGGGGGCAGGGGGTCTTCCTACGAGCAGTACTTC. Its protein product is CASSSQIGGRGSSYEQYF.

The chain couples TRBV13 to TRBJ2-1; the match to TRBD2 covers 7 bases. V gave up 7 bases and J gave up 7 bases; unmatched junction bases: 13. CDR1 is PRHDT, CDR2 FYEKMQ, per germline (reference sequence). The CDR3 consists of 15 residues. The CDR3 DNA follows: TGTGCCAGCACTTCTAGCGGCGGCTATGGGAATGAGCAGTTCTTC. Its translation is CASTSSGGYGNEQFF.

This clonotype was counted at least ten times. In DNA, the CDR3 is TGTGCCAGCAGCTCCAACCCGGTCGATTCGGGCGAGCAGTACTTC. Residues: CASSSNPVDSGEQYF. The chain recombines TRBV7-2 with TRBJ2-7; no firm D call. Per the germline V gene, CDR1 is SGHTA and CDR2 is FQGNSA. Trimming pared 4 bases from V and 6 bases from J, leaving 19 bases between. CDR3 length equals 15 residues.

Ten or more counts support this clonotype. This rearrangement joins TRBV7-2 to TRBJ2-7, with 8 bases lining up with TRBD2. CDR3 length equals 14 residues. The germline gives CDR1 SGHTA, CDR2 FQGNSA. Trimming cost V 5 bases and J 2 bases; bases outside gene matches: 5. The chain's CDR3 is CASSPGGTPYEQYF. In DNA form, the CDR3 reads TGTGCCAGCAGCCCGGGGGGGACCCCCTACGAGCAGTACTTC.

This chain uses TRBV25-1 with TRBJ2-1, with D hard to call. Germline V lookup: CDR1 MGHDK, CDR2 SYGVNS. This CDR3 is built from 13 residues. V was pared by 10 bases and J by 3 bases, with 13 bases between. CDR3 nucleotides: TGTGCCACCACCCCGACTTACTACAATGAGCAGTTCTTC. Its translation is CATTPTYYNEQFF.

This clonotype was observed at least ten times. CDR3: CASSFNGPYNEQFF. The CDR3 nucleotides read TGTGCCAGCAGCTTTAACGGCCCCTACAATGAGCAGTTCTTC. This sequence joins TRBV7-9 and TRBJ2-1; D gene uncertain. CDR1 is SEHNR and CDR2 is FQNEAQ in the germline V gene (reference sequence). The CDR3 length is 14 residues. Trimming cost V 3 bases and J 2 bases, with 8 bases left between them.

This clonotype was observed many times. This rearrangement joins TRBV7-2 to TRBJ2-7, with D possibly being TRBD1 (5 bases). The CDR3 extends over 14 amino acids. The germline V gene encodes CDR1 SGHTA and CDR2 FQGNSA. Trimming took off 0 bases at V and 0 bases at J, with 6 bases between the two ends. The CDR3, as DNA: TGTGCCAGCAGCTTAGCCAGGGCCTCCTACGAGCAGTACTTC. Its protein is CASSLARASYEQYF.

The V gene is TRBV28, the J gene TRBJ2-2; TRBD1 agrees at 8 bases. CDR3 length: 17 residues. Germline V gene sequence: CDR1 MDHEN, CDR2 SYDVKM. Unmatched junction bases numbered 5, after V lost 2 bases and J lost 0 bases. DNA for the CDR3: TGTGCCAGCAGTTTAGCCCCGGGACAGGCGAACACCGGGGAGCTGTTTTTT. Protein: CASSLAPGQANTGELFF.

This clonotype came up many times. The chain combines TRBV28 with TRBJ2-1; possible D gene TRBD2, 5 bases. The germline gives CDR1 MDHEN, CDR2 SYDVKM. Trimming removed 2 bases at V and 7 bases at J, with 15 bases between. There are 15 residues in the CDR3. The CDR3, as DNA: TGTGCCAGCAGTTTAATTCTGGGAGCCCGGAATGAGCAGTTCTTC. This sequence encodes CASSLILGARNEQFF.

The sample holds many counts of this clonotype. The J gene is TRBJ1-1, the V gene TRBV7-2; D remains unclear. Germline values: CDR1 SGHTA, CDR2 FQGNSA. CDR3 length equals 19 residues. Trimming took 5 bases from V and 4 from J, leaving 29 bases between them. The DNA for the CDR3 is TGTGCCAGCAGCCCACCCCCATCGGCGGTGTCACGTAAAGGCACTGAAGCTTTCTTT. Translating gives CASSPPPSAVSRKGTEAFF.

V and J are TRBV19 and TRBJ2-2; no definite D call. CDR3 size: 14 residues. The ends were cut back, 5 bases at V and 6 bases at J, with 13 bases in the middle. Germline V lookup: CDR1 LNHDA, CDR2 SQIVND (reference sequence). In DNA, the CDR3 is TGTGCCAGTAGTCCATCGACGAGCGCCGGGGAGCTGTTTTTT. Translation gives CASSPSTSAGELFF.

This clonotype was observed a few times. The rearrangement links TRBV27 to TRBJ2-1, with D hard to call. The germline V gene has CDR1 MNHEY and CDR2 SMNVEV (reference sequence). Trimming shortened V by 2 bases and J by 5 bases, and 10 bases separated the two germline ends. This CDR3 has 14 amino acids. The CDR3 coding sequence is TGTGCCAGCAGTTTACCCGGTTTTCACAATGAGCAGTTCTTC. This translates into CASSLPGFHNEQFF.

This clonotype was seen many times. The rearrangement uses TRBV4-1 and TRBJ1-2, with D perhaps matching TRBD1 (5 bases). From germline, CDR1 is MGHRA and CDR2 YSYEKL. V gave up 0 bases and J gave up 7 bases, with 12 bases separating them. The CDR3 totals 14 residues. DNA for the CDR3: TGCGCCAGCAGCCAAGAAGAGGGACTGGGTGGCTACACCTTC. It specifies CASSQEEGLGGYTF.

J is TRBJ2-7 and V is TRBV6-1; tentatively, D is TRBD1 or TRBD2 (5 bases each). The CDR3 has 15 residues. Trimming stripped 6 bases from V and 0 bases from J, with 15 bases between. CDR1 and CDR2 from the germline V gene are MNHNS and SASEGT. CDR3 sequence (DNA): TGTGCCAGCAGCTCCGGGACCACGGCCTCCTACGAGCAGTACTTC. This codes for CASSSGTTASYEQYF.

The V gene is TRBV12-3 or TRBV12-4, the J gene TRBJ2-2; D is undetermined. Trimming stripped 7 bases from V and 7 bases from J, with 7 bases between. The CDR3 runs 11 residues. Here the CDR3 DNA reads TGTGCCAGCACCCTTCGCGGGGAGCTGTTTTTT. As protein: CASTLRGELFF.

The chain combines TRBV15 with TRBJ1-1, with D possibly TRBD1 on 5 matching bases. The CDR3 length is 16 residues. Germline V gene lookup returns CDR1 LNHNV and CDR2 YYDKDF (reference sequence). Deletions cut 5 bases from V and 1 base from J, with 17 bases between. Here the CDR3 reads CATSPNLQGWNTEAFF. As DNA, the CDR3 is TGTGCCACCAGCCCTAATCTTCAGGGTTGGAACACTGAAGCTTTCTTT. Full variable domain (outside the CDR3, taken from reference TRBV15 and TRBJ1-1): DAMVIQNPRYQVTQFGKPVTLSCSQTLNHNVMYWYQQKSSQAPKLLFHYYDKDFNNEADTPDNFQSRRPNTSFCFLDIRSPGLGDTAMYLCATSPNLQGWNTEAFFGQGTRLTVV.

This clonotype was found a few times. V usage is TRBV2 and J usage is TRBJ2-1, with D possibly being TRBD2 (6 bases). The CDR3 has 12 residues. Trimming left V 4 bases short and J 15 bases short, with 16 bases between. CDR1 SNHLY and CDR2 FYNNEI come from the germline V gene. This CDR3 is CASSVGGSVWFF. DNA of the CDR3: TGTGCCAGCAGTGTGGGGGGATCAGTGTGGTTCTTC. Looking up the rest from reference TRBV2 and TRBJ2-1 gives the full variable domain: EPEVTQTPSHQVTQMGQEVILRCVPISNHLYFYWYRQILGQKVEFLVSFYNNEISEKSEIFDDQFSVERPDGSNFTLKIRSTKLEDSAMYFCASSVGGSVWFFGPGTRLTVL.

The sample holds a few counts of this clonotype. DNA of the CDR3: TGTGCCAGCAGCCGGGGGAAGGGCTACGAGCAGTACTTC. Encoded protein: CASSRGKGYEQYF. This chain links TRBV5-6 with TRBJ2-7; TRBD2 is a possible D gene (6 bases). Germline CDR1 and CDR2: SGHDT and YYEEEE. The CDR3 runs to 13 residues. With 4 bases removed from V and 3 bases from J, the gap between germline ends came to 11 bases.

This clonotype has just a few counts. CDR3 amino acids: CASSFGSGNTEAFF. For the CDR3, the DNA is TGTGCCAGTAGTTTCGGAAGCGGTAACACTGAAGCTTTCTTT. The chain employs TRBV19 and TRBJ1-1; D not resolved. The CDR3 is 14 residues long. Germline V CDR1 and CDR2: LNHDA, SQIVND (reference sequence). V was clipped by 5 bases and J by 2 bases, with 12 bases between them. Variable domain in full (rest from reference TRBV19 and TRBJ1-1): DGGITQSPKYLFRKEGQNVTLSCEQNLNHDAMYWYRQDPGQGLRLIYYSQIVNDFQKGDIAEGYSVSREKKESFPLTVTSAQKNPTAFYLCASSFGSGNTEAFFGQGTRLTVV.

In its sample, this clonotype was seen a few times. The chain carries TRBV27 and TRBJ2-7, with 11 bases aligning to TRBD2. The V segment lost 4 bases and the J segment 3 bases; nucleotides outside the gene matches: 14. In germline, CDR1 is MNHEY, CDR2 SMNVEV (reference sequence). The CDR3 has 18 amino acids. CDR3 residues: CASSSRLAGGDRDYEQYF. The CDR3 region has the DNA TGTGCCAGCAGTTCCCGGCTAGCGGGAGGAGATAGGGACTACGAGCAGTACTTC.

This CDR3 reads CASSLFGQQQETQYF. CDR3 DNA: TGTGCCAGCAGCTTATTTGGACAGCAACAAGAGACCCAGTACTTC. The chain links TRBV7-2 to TRBJ2-5, with D possibly being TRBD1 (6 bases). The CDR3 is 15 amino acids. Germline V gives CDR1 SGHTA, CDR2 FQGNSA. The V and J ends lost 2 bases and 2 bases respectively, with 12 bases between them.

The CDR3 spells CASSLGGAGGSYEQYF. CDR3 in DNA: TGTGCCAGCAGCTTGGGGGGCGCAGGGGGTTCCTACGAGCAGTACTTC. The V gene is TRBV5-4, the J gene TRBJ2-7, with 7 bases fitting TRBD1. V was clipped by 0 bases and J by 1 base; unmatched bases: 7. From germline, CDR1 is SGHNT and CDR2 YYREEE (reference sequence). The CDR3 spans 16 residues.

This clonotype has at least ten counts. The chain links TRBV7-9 to TRBJ1-5; 10 nucleotides agree with TRBD1. Germline loops: CDR1 SEHNR, CDR2 FQNEAQ (reference sequence). This CDR3 has 15 amino acids. V lost 5 bases to trimming and J lost 5 bases; unmatched junction nucleotides: 6. CDR3 DNA sequence: TGTGCCAGCAGCACCGGGACAGGGGCGGATCAGCCCCAGCATTTT. This codes for CASSTGTGADQPQHF.

V is TRBV7-9 and J is TRBJ2-3; no reliable D call. The germline V and J ends were trimmed by 5 bases and 2 bases, with 14 bases remaining between them. Germline V gene lookup returns CDR1 SEHNR and CDR2 FQNEAQ (reference sequence). CDR3 length: 15 amino acids. CDR3 region: CASSPQRRDTDTQYF. As DNA, the CDR3 is TGTGCCAGCAGCCCCCAGAGGCGAGACACAGATACGCAGTATTTT.

J is TRBJ1-5 and V is TRBV27; D call uncertain. The germline V and J ends were trimmed by 0 bases and 6 bases, with 9 bases remaining between them. The CDR3 contains 14 residues. Germline V lookup: CDR1 MNHEY, CDR2 SMNVEV (reference sequence). This CDR3 reads CASSLSVYGQPQHF. The CDR3, as DNA: TGTGCCAGCAGTTTATCGGTGTATGGTCAGCCCCAGCATTTT.